This TCR beta chain was captured by sequencing in a study of blood T cells in healthy people across ages. Trimming pared 3 bases from V and 5 bases from J, leaving 6 bases between. Per the germline V gene, CDR1 is SQVTM and CDR2 is ANQGSEA. The CDR3 runs to 11 residues. With respect to this clonotype: What it binds is not known.

Points from the study as a whole: When one million T cells were used, diversity estimates were thought to be underestimates. While age rose, TCR beta diversity per million T cells dropped in a roughly linear way.

The use of a sample-barcoded 5' primer and a J-beta primer mix characterized a second PCR of roughly 6 to 11 cycles. TCRdb reprocessed the 5' RACE reads via MiXCR and lists one record per CDR3 protein. Among over a million distinct CDR3 sequences, around 45% were seen once, and the ten largest hold about 19%. Sequenced input: blood. This chain links TRBV29-1 with TRBJ2-3; D is uncertain. The receptor comes from a woman aged 60-75 years in good health. CDR3 amino acids: CSVELVDTQYF. Written as DNA, the CDR3 is TGCAGCGTTGAGTTAGTAGATACGCAGTATTTT.